Following are 30 T cell receptor beta chains from one sample sequenced in a study of T-cell memory formation after mild COVID-19. A single record per CDR3 protein comes from TCRdb applying MiXCR to the 5' RACE reads. The sample shows 190,000 or so distinct CDR3 sequences, roughly a fifth of them seen only once. Material: PBMCs or a T cell subset sorted from them (not recorded which). Receptors were obtained from an adult woman who had mild COVID-19 (a few samples of this study predate the infection). Cell type and time point are not known.

This clonotype came up a few times. The chain joins TRBV5-1 to TRBJ1-6; 9 bases align to TRBD1. Per the germline V gene, CDR1 is SGHRS and CDR2 is YFSETQ. The V segment lost 0 bases and the J segment 3 bases; nucleotides outside the gene matches: 1. The CDR3 contains 16 residues. CDR3 sequence (DNA): TGCGCCAGCAGCTTGGTGGACAGGGGCTATAATTCACCCCTCCACTTT. Encoded protein: CASSLVDRGYNSPLHF.

This clonotype appeared a single time. The genes are TRBV7-8 and TRBJ2-7; 8 bases align to TRBD1. V shed 5 bases and J 3 bases; nucleotides not matched to a gene: 6. This CDR3 is built from 14 residues. Per germline, CDR1 SGHVS and CDR2 FQNEAQ. This CDR3 is CASSPDRVYYEQYF. The CDR3, as DNA: TGTGCCAGCAGCCCGGACAGGGTCTACTACGAGCAGTACTTC.

The chain is built from TRBV4-1 and TRBJ2-3, with 8 bases fitting TRBD1. V lost 4 bases to trimming and J lost 0 bases; unmatched junction nucleotides: 9. The CDR3 has 17 amino acids. Germline assignment: CDR1 MGHRA and CDR2 YSYEKL. The CDR3 sequence is CASSPYRDRLSTDTQYF. The CDR3 DNA sequence: TGCGCCAGCAGCCCATACCGGGACAGGCTAAGCACAGATACGCAGTATTTT.

The rearrangement uses TRBV10-3 and TRBJ1-2; 12 bases match TRBD1. V trimming: 2 bases; J trimming: 0 bases; junction bases outside the gene matches: 4. CDR3 length: 17 residues. CDR1 ENHRY and CDR2 SYGVKD come from the germline V gene. The CDR3 sequence: CAISETGTGGPNYGYTF. The CDR3 coding sequence is TGTGCCATCAGTGAGACCGGGACAGGGGGCCCTAACTATGGCTACACCTTC.

The chain uses TRBV7-8 and TRBJ2-5; TRBD1 matches 7 bases. The junction had 8 bases not matched to a gene; V was cut back by 5 bases and J by 5 bases. Germline CDR1 SGHVS, CDR2 FQNEAQ. The CDR3 runs 14 residues. The CDR3 DNA sequence: TGTGCCAGCAGCCCCTTGACAGGGTGGGAGACCCAGTACTTC. Its protein is CASSPLTGWETQYF.

The V and J genes are TRBV5-4 and TRBJ2-1, with TRBD2 matching 14 bases. J was trimmed by 2 bases and V by 0 bases; bases with no gene match: 7. The CDR3 totals 19 residues. The germline V gene has CDR1 SGHNT and CDR2 YYREEE (reference sequence). CDR3 sequence (DNA): TGTGCCAGCAGCTTGGCGGGACTAGCGGGGGATTCCCCCTACAATGAGCAGTTCTTC. It encodes CASSLAGLAGDSPYNEQFF. The entire variable domain, with the rest obtained from reference TRBV5-4 and TRBJ2-1, is as follows: ETGVTQSPTHLIKTRGQQVTLRCSSQSGHNTVSWYQQALGQGPQFIFQYYREEENGRGNFPPRFSGLQFPNYSSELNVNALELDDSALYLCASSLAGLAGDSPYNEQFFGPGTRLTVL.

The V and J genes are TRBV7-9 and TRBJ2-3; D gene ambiguous. The V gene lost 5 bases and the J gene lost 1 base, with 10 bases spanning the gap. CDR1 and CDR2 (germline): SEHNR, FQNEAQ (reference sequence). This CDR3 is 14 amino acids long. The CDR3 nucleotides read TGTGCCAGCAGCCCTCGACTCCGCACAGATACGCAGTATTTT. Its protein is CASSPRLRTDTQYF.

The table lists this clonotype with a few counts. The CDR3 protein is CASSQTGLATDTQYF. CDR3 sequence (DNA): TGTGCCAGCAGCCAAACAGGACTAGCCACAGATACGCAGTATTTT. The V call is TRBV3-1, the J call TRBJ2-3; 8 bases are shared with TRBD2. The CDR3 has 15 amino acids. In germline, CDR1 is LGHDT, CDR2 YNNKEL (reference sequence). Losses at the gene ends were 2 bases for V and 2 bases for J; bases not matched to a gene: 3.

This clonotype was seen a handful of times. The CDR3 spells CASSPLERGASYEQYF. The DNA for the CDR3 is TGTGCCAGCTCACCACTTGAGCGGGGAGCTAGTTACGAGCAGTACTTC. The rearrangement uses TRBV18 and TRBJ2-7; 7 bases match TRBD2. The CDR3 runs to 16 residues. Losses at the gene ends were 1 base for V and 4 bases for J; bases not matched to a gene: 10. Germline values: CDR1 KGHSH, CDR2 LQKENI.

V is TRBV6-1 and J is TRBJ1-1, with 7 bases aligning to TRBD1. The germline gives CDR1 MNHNS, CDR2 SASEGT. Losses at the gene ends were 5 bases for V and 0 bases for J; bases not matched to a gene: 3. CDR3 size: 14 residues. Here the CDR3 reads CASSNRGLNTEAFF. In DNA, the CDR3 is TGTGCCAGCAGTAACAGGGGATTGAACACTGAAGCTTTCTTT.

The chain couples TRBV16 to TRBJ2-1; D is perhaps TRBD2 (5 bases). The CDR3 extends over 14 amino acids. V lost 0 bases, J lost 6 bases, and 9 bases lay in between. Germline loops: CDR1 KGHSY, CDR2 FQNENV. In DNA, the CDR3 is TGTGCCAGCAGCCAATCCCTAGGGAGCAATGAGCAGTTCTTC. As protein: CASSQSLGSNEQFF.

This clonotype has more than one count but fewer than ten. This chain uses TRBV12-3 or TRBV12-4 with TRBJ1-2, with D tentatively TRBD1 (5 bases). V lost 3 bases to trimming and J lost 6 bases, with 17 bases between them. The CDR3 is 15 amino acids. This CDR3 reads CASSFSRAPGDGYTF. CDR3 in DNA: TGTGCCAGCAGTTTCTCTAGGGCGCCGGGGGATGGCTACACCTTC.

The genes are TRBV3-1 and TRBJ1-2; D perhaps matches TRBD1 (5 bases). This CDR3 region has 14 residues. Germline CDR1 is LGHDT and CDR2 is YNNKEL (reference sequence). V was pared by 0 bases and J by 8 bases, with 13 bases between. The CDR3 sequence is CASSQETGYSGYTF. CDR3 DNA: TGTGCCAGCAGCCAAGAAACAGGATATAGCGGCTACACCTTC.

This clonotype was detected a few times. The chain uses TRBV5-1 and TRBJ2-1, with D perhaps matching TRBD2 (6 bases). V lost 0 bases to trimming and J lost 8 bases, with 12 bases between them. CDR3 length: 14 amino acids. Germline CDR1 reads SGHRS; CDR2 reads YFSETQ. Here the CDR3 reads CASSLVDPGDEQFF. Written as DNA, the CDR3 is TGCGCCAGCAGCTTGGTGGACCCGGGGGATGAGCAGTTCTTC.

The chain employs TRBV6-5 and TRBJ2-7; no reliable D call. Looked up from germline, CDR1 is MNHEY and CDR2 is SVGAGI. Trimming left V 0 bases short and J 1 base short, with 16 bases between. The CDR3 totals 17 residues. The chain's CDR3 is CASSYSSRWERSYEQYF. CDR3 sequence (DNA): TGTGCCAGCAGTTACTCGTCACGATGGGAAAGGTCCTACGAGCAGTACTTC.

The J gene is TRBJ1-5, the V gene TRBV20-1; no clear D gene. CDR3 length: 12 amino acids. Trimming took 3 bases from V and 6 from J, leaving 9 bases between them. Germline V gene sequence: CDR1 DFQATT, CDR2 SNEGSKA (reference sequence). The CDR3 is CSARVDAQPQHF. CDR3 coding DNA: TGCAGTGCTAGGGTGGACGCTCAGCCCCAGCATTTT.

V is TRBV27 and J is TRBJ1-2, with TRBD1 identical over 9 bases. There are 15 residues in the CDR3. From germline, CDR1 is MNHEY and CDR2 SMNVEV (reference sequence). Losses at the gene ends were 0 bases for V and 3 bases for J; bases not matched to a gene: 2. The CDR3 is CASSLSTGGHYGYTF. The DNA of the CDR3 is TGTGCCAGCAGTTTATCAACAGGGGGCCACTATGGCTACACCTTC.

CDR3 residues: CASSLAPGEGGEKLFF. CDR3 in DNA: TGCGCCAGCAGCTTGGCCCCGGGTGAAGGGGGCGAAAAACTGTTTTTT. J is TRBJ1-4 and V is TRBV5-1; TRBD1 matches 7 bases. After removal of 0 bases from V and 8 bases from J, the junction contained 10 bases not matched to a gene. The CDR3 spans 16 residues. Germline CDR1 and CDR2: SGHRS and YFSETQ. The complete variable domain, with remaining parts taken from reference TRBV5-1 and TRBJ1-4, reads KAGVTQTPRYLIKTRGQQVTLSCSPISGHRSVSWYQQTPGQGLQFLFEYFSETQRNKGNFPGRFSGRQFSNSRSEMNVSTLELGDSALYLCASSLAPGEGGEKLFFGSGTQLSVL.

J is TRBJ1-2 and V is TRBV7-9, with a possible D match to TRBD1 (5 bases). The germline V gene encodes CDR1 SEHNR and CDR2 FQNEAQ (reference sequence). V was clipped by 5 bases and J by 4 bases, with 17 bases between them. The CDR3 extends over 15 amino acids. The CDR3 DNA reads TGTGCCAGCAGCCACCAAGTGGGGCTAGGCTATGGCTACACCTTC. Translation: CASSHQVGLGYGYTF.

The CDR3 DNA is TGTGCCAGCAGCTATTCGACAGGGGCGAATGAAAAACTGTTTTTT. This codes for CASSYSTGANEKLFF. V gene TRBV7-6 combines with J gene TRBJ1-4; 8 positions agree with TRBD1. CDR1 and CDR2 from the germline V gene are SGHVS and FNYEAQ. This CDR3 is 15 amino acids long. Germline trimming cut 4 bases from V and 5 bases from J; bases unmatched to any gene: 6.

This chain connects TRBV24-1 to TRBJ2-3; 9 positions agree with TRBD1. The germline V gene has CDR1 KGHDR and CDR2 SFDVKD. This CDR3 is 18 amino acids long. The trim removed 2 bases at V and 6 bases at J, leaving 14 bases unmatched. The CDR3 loop is CATSDYPGQGTKGDTQYF. The DNA of the CDR3 is TGTGCCACCAGTGATTACCCAGGACAGGGGACGAAAGGGGATACGCAGTATTTT.

This clonotype was seen a handful of times. V usage is TRBV7-2 and J usage is TRBJ2-1; no firm D call. This CDR3 region has 14 residues. Trimming removed 5 bases from V and 0 bases from J, with 8 bases in between. Germline loops: CDR1 SGHTA, CDR2 FQGNSA. CDR3 DNA sequence: TGTGCCAGCAGCCCGGGTGGCTCCTACAATGAGCAGTTCTTC. This codes for CASSPGGSYNEQFF. Based on the CDR3 plus reference TRBV7-2 and TRBJ2-1, the full variable domain is GAGVSQSPSNKVTEKGKDVELRCDPISGHTALYWYRQSLGQGLEFLIYFQGNSAPDKSGLPSDRFSAERTGGSVSTLTIQRTQQEDSAVYLCASSPGGSYNEQFFGPGTRLTVL.

The chain couples TRBV28 to TRBJ2-1; TRBD2 matches at 16 bases. CDR1 and CDR2 from the germline V gene are MDHEN and SYDVKM. The CDR3 has 19 amino acids. Trimming removed 8 bases from V and 3 bases from J; junction bases left unmatched: 13. In DNA form, the CDR3 reads TGTGCCAGCGGCCAAGCGGGACTAGCGGGAGGGCCGATCTACAATGAGCAGTTCTTC. Residues: CASGQAGLAGGPIYNEQFF.

The chain uses TRBV13 and TRBJ1-1; unclear D gene. V was shortened by 5 bases and J by 4 bases, with 23 bases between the two germline ends. The CDR3 runs 17 residues. Per germline, CDR1 PRHDT and CDR2 FYEKMQ (reference sequence). The CDR3 nucleotides are TGTGCCAGCAGCGCCGCAGGCAGGCCGATACCGGGCACTGAAGCTTTCTTT. Its protein product is CASSAAGRPIPGTEAFF.

This sequence joins TRBV4-2 and TRBJ2-2; no clear D gene. V lost 0 bases and J 1 base, leaving 6 bases between the germline ends. Germline-derived CDR1 and CDR2 are LGHNA and YNFKEQ. CDR3 length: 15 residues. CDR3 loop: CASSQEWGNTGELFF. The CDR3 nucleotides read TGTGCCAGCAGCCAAGAGTGGGGGAACACCGGGGAGCTGTTTTTT.

The chain carries TRBV5-1 and TRBJ2-1, with D unclear. CDR1 and CDR2 (germline): SGHRS, YFSETQ. This CDR3 is 17 amino acids long. V was clipped by 0 bases and J by 2 bases, with 15 bases between them. The CDR3 DNA reads as TGCGCCAGCAGCTTGGGGCCATCCCCTGACACCTACAATGAGCAGTTCTTC. Amino acids: CASSLGPSPDTYNEQFF.

This clonotype has a handful of counts. The rearrangement uses TRBV5-1 and TRBJ2-6, with D uncertain. The germline CDR1 and CDR2 sequences are SGHRS and YFSETQ. Trimming took off 4 bases at V and 2 bases at J, with 4 bases between the two ends. This CDR3 has 13 amino acids. Written as DNA, the CDR3 is TGCGCCAGCAGCCTAACTGGGGCCAACGTCCTGACTTTC. The encoded protein is CASSLTGANVLTF. Looking up the rest from reference TRBV5-1 and TRBJ2-6 gives the full variable domain: KAGVTQTPRYLIKTRGQQVTLSCSPISGHRSVSWYQQTPGQGLQFLFEYFSETQRNKGNFPGRFSGRQFSNSRSEMNVSTLELGDSALYLCASSLTGANVLTFGAGSRLTVL.

This clonotype was picked up a small number of times. The rearrangement uses TRBV29-1 and TRBJ2-7; no definite D call. With 1 base removed from V and 4 bases from J, the gap between germline ends came to 11 bases. This CDR3 has 13 residues. CDR1 and CDR2 from the germline V gene are SQVTM and ANQGSEA. In DNA, the CDR3 is TGCAGCGTTGAAGCCGAGCCTCCGTACGAGCAGTACTTC. The encoded protein is CSVEAEPPYEQYF.

This clonotype turned up a few times. The V and J genes are TRBV4-1 and TRBJ2-3; 7 bases line up with TRBD2. CDR1 is MGHRA, CDR2 YSYEKL, per germline. The trim removed 2 bases at V and 0 bases at J, leaving 11 bases unmatched. CDR3 length equals 18 residues. The CDR3 loop is CASSQLVSGANSTDTQYF. For the CDR3, the DNA is TGCGCCAGCAGCCAACTAGTAAGCGGGGCAAATAGCACAGATACGCAGTATTTT.

This rearrangement joins TRBV25-1 to TRBJ1-2; D remains ambiguous. This CDR3 region has 10 residues. Trimming removed 8 bases from V and 8 bases from J, with 9 bases in between. CDR1 and CDR2 from the germline V gene are MGHDK and SYGVNS. The CDR3 here is CASSSMGYTF. The CDR3 DNA reads as TGTGCCAGCTCCTCAATGGGCTACACCTTC.